The clone carrying this TCR beta chain was observed a single time. Stated time point: pretreatment peripheral blood. The data belong to a study of PD-L1 blockade in urothelial cancer. Sequencing was performed with immunoSEQ multiplex PCR; in TCRdb, only in-frame clones are kept and a portion is missing. The sample includes some 120,000 clones, 65% to 85% of them seen just once. Germline values: CDR1 SGHTA, CDR2 FQGNSA. The J segment lost 2 bases and the V segment lost 6 bases, leaving 3 bases of the junction unmatched. This CDR3 comprises 14 residues. The TCR originated in a man aged 45-65 years with urothelial cancer. The chain joins TRBV7-2 to TRBJ2-7; 11 nucleotides agree with TRBD2. The starting material was PBMCs, obtained around atezolizumab (anti-PD-L1) treatment. Here the CDR3 reads CASRPGLAAYEQYF. Here the CDR3 DNA reads TGTGCCAGCAGGCCGGGACTAGCGGCCTACGAGCAGTACTTC.